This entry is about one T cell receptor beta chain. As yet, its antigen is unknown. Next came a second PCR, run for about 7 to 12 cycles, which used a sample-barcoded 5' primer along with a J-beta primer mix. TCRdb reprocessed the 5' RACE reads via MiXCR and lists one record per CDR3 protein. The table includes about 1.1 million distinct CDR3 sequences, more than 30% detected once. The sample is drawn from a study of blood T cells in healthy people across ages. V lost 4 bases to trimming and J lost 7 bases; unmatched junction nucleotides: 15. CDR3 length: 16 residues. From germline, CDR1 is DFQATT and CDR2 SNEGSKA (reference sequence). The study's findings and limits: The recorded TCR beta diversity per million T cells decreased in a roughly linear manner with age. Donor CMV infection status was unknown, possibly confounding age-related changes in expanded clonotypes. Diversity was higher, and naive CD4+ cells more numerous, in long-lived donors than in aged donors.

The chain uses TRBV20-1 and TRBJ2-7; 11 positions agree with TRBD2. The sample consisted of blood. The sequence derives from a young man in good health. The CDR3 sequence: CSANPTSGASYNEQYF. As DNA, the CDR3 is TGCAGTGCTAACCCGACTAGCGGGGCCTCCTACAATGAGCAGTACTTC.